This TCR beta chain was identified during a study of T cells expressing NK-cell markers. Overall study context: Obtained from sorted CD3+CD56+NKG2C+, CD3+CD56+NKG2C- and CD3+CD56-NKG2C+ T cells were the TCR beta repertoires. One of eight sequenced donors was HCMV-seronegative; the other seven were seropositive.

The germline V gene encodes CDR1 SGHAT and CDR2 FQNNGV. This CDR3 is 13 amino acids long. General study results and limits: Dominant NKG2C+ clonotypes accounted for roughly 1.0-7.0% of CD8+ T cells in about six donors. One observes that, in a handful of donors, these clonotypes were also the leading ones within the CD3+CD56-NKG2C+ fraction.

One entry per CDR3 protein, without DNA, is what TCRdb gives after re-calling the 5' RACE reads. The data show over 350,000 distinct CDR3 sequences, and the top ten clones hold around a tenth. About this clonotype: No antigen is known for it.

The chain combines TRBV11-2 with TRBJ2-1; the D call from TCRdb, TRBD2, cannot be confirmed without DNA. Material: blood T cells: a sorted CD56 or NKG2C T cell subset, CD4+ or CD8+ T cells, or bulk PBMC T cells (not recorded which). The TCR comes from a woman between 50 and 59 years old in good health. The CDR3: CASSLVTSSSRFF. Looking up the rest from reference TRBV11-2 and TRBJ2-1 gives the full variable domain: EAGVAQSPRYKIIEKRQSVAFWCNPISGHATLYWYQQILGQGPKLLIQFQNNGVVDDSQLPKDRFSAERLKGVDSTLKIQPAKLEDSAVYLCASSLVTSSSRFFGPGTRLTVL.